One sample yielded the 7 T cell receptor beta chains listed below, sequenced in a study of blood T cell dynamics during melanoma immunotherapy. This sample's time point: week 3, after first cycle of checkpoint inhibitor. Assay: immunoSEQ multiplex PCR; the TCRdb copy retains only in-frame clones and omits some. The sample gives fewer than 15,000 clones, around 86% of which show up once; approximately 5% is in the top ten. The source was blood, collected from a patient treated with checkpoint blockade. All receptors come from a human donor with melanoma.

For this clone: The junction does not match germline at one end; this may be a read error. The chain links TRBV5-4 to TRBJ1-2; TRBD1 matches at 9 bases. The CDR3 has 16 residues. Germline CDR1 and CDR2: SGHNT and YYREEE (reference sequence). The CDR3 nucleotides are TGCGCCAGCAGCCAAGAGGGTGGACAGGGGCTCGGGAGCTACACCTTC. Amino acids: CASSQEGGQGLGSYTF.

The V and J genes are TRBV5-1 and TRBJ2-4; a possible D gene is TRBD2 (5 bases). The CDR3 runs to 15 residues. Germline V gene lookup returns CDR1 SGHRS and CDR2 YFSETQ. The V end was cut by 4 bases, the J end by 0 bases, with 11 bases between. CDR3 nucleotides: TGCGCCAGCAGCATTACCGGGGAAGCCAAAAACATTCAGTACTTC. This translates into CASSITGEAKNIQYF.

V and J are TRBV9 and TRBJ1-4; no reliable D call. CDR3 length: 15 amino acids. Germline V CDR1 and CDR2: SGDLS, YYNGEE. V shed 2 bases and J shed 0 bases, with 8 bases lying between them. The chain's CDR3 is CASSVGGATNEKLFF. In DNA form, the CDR3 reads TGTGCCAGCAGCGTCGGAGGTGCAACTAATGAAAAACTGTTTTTT.

The chain is built from TRBV7-8 and TRBJ1-3; perhaps TRBD1 as D (5 bases). Germline V gene sequence: CDR1 SGHVS, CDR2 FQNEAQ. This CDR3 has 15 residues. Trimming removed 7 bases from V and 4 bases from J, with 17 bases in between. The CDR3 protein is CASTRDRLSGNTIYF. The CDR3, as DNA: TGTGCCAGCACCCGTGACAGACTTTCGGGAAACACCATATATTTT. Variable domain in full (rest from reference TRBV7-8 and TRBJ1-3): GAGVSQSPRYKVAKRGQDVALRCDPISGHVSLFWYQQALGQGPEFLTYFQNEAQLDKSGLPSDRFFAERPEGSVSTLKIQRTQQEDSAVYLCASTRDRLSGNTIYFGEGSWLTVV.

The table lists this clone with a count of one. Compared with germline, one end of the junction differs, possibly owing to a read error. V usage is TRBV4-2 and J usage is TRBJ2-2; D is undetermined. This CDR3 has 14 amino acids. Germline V gives CDR1 LGHNA, CDR2 YNFKEQ. The CDR3 region is CASSQDPKTGELFF. The CDR3 coding sequence is TGTGCCAGCAGCCAAGATCCGAAGACCGGGGAGCTGTTTTTT.

This chain connects TRBV9 to TRBJ1-1; 7 bases agree with TRBD1. Trimming at V came to 3 bases and at J to 3 bases, leaving 14 bases not matched to a gene. Germline lookup yields CDR1 SGDLS and CDR2 YYNGEE. CDR3 length equals 17 residues. In DNA form, the CDR3 reads TGTGCCAGCAGCGACCTGGACAGGAGAGGACCAGACACTGAAGCTTTCTTT. Protein sequence: CASSDLDRRGPDTEAFF.

This sequence joins TRBV19 and TRBJ2-3; 16 bases agree with TRBD2. The germline V gene has CDR1 LNHDA and CDR2 SQIVND (reference sequence). J lost 0 bases, V lost 2 bases, and 14 bases had no gene match. This CDR3 contains 22 residues. The CDR3, as DNA: TGTGCCAGTAGTATAAGGAGCCTCGGGACTAGCGGGAGGGCCTTTAGCACAGATACGCAGTATTTT. Translated: CASSIRSLGTSGRAFSTDTQYF.